A selection of T cell receptor beta chains follows, all from one sample in a study of blood T cell repertoires in COVID-19. Here immunoSEQ multiplex PCR was the method, and the copy in TCRdb shows in-frame clones only, minus some. The sample has approximately 390,000 clones, 85% to 90% seen once. The sample taken for sequencing was PBMCs or T cells enriched from blood (not recorded which). The receptor set was obtained from a woman in her forties or fifties who had recovered from COVID-19. The CDR3 runs from the conserved cysteine through the conserved F or W. D genes are given only for firm matches. Clone size is not always given. Where it is, it says once, few, many or a class for expanded clones.

TRBV5-5	.	TRBJ1-2	.	TGTGCCAGCAGCTTGTACCTTAGCCAGACCAACTATGGCTACACCTTC	CASSLYLSQTNYGYTF
TRBV5-6	.	TRBJ1-2	.	TGTGCCAGCAGCTTGTTCTCAGTTAACTATGGCTACACCTTC	CASSLFSVNYGYTF
TRBV5-1	.	TRBJ1-1	.	TGCGCCAGCCACAACGGGAGGGACACTGAAGCTTTCTTT	CASHNGRDTEAFF
TRBV7-9	.	TRBJ1-1	.	TGTGCCAGCAGCTTAGCTGGAGGGCACACTGAAGCTTTCTTT	CASSLAGGHTEAFF
TRBV10-3	few	TRBJ1-6	.	TGTGCCACGGAGGACGCCCGGGAGTCCTCCTATAATTCACCCCTCCACTTT	CATEDARESSYNSPLHF
TRBV5-1	.	TRBJ1-1	.	TGCGCCAGCAGCTTGAGGGGCTTGAACACTGAAGCTTTCTTT	CASSLRGLNTEAFF
TRBV28	.	TRBJ1-3	.	TGTGCCAGCATTCGGGATAGGAGACATCTGGGAAACACCATATATTTT	CASIRDRRHLGNTIYF
TRBV6-1	.	TRBJ1-3	.	TGTGCCAGCAGTGAAGGTACTCCCTCTGGAAACACCATATATTTT	CASSEGTPSGNTIYF
TRBV27	.	TRBJ2-1	.	TGTGCCAGCACCCCTTCTGGGCCGATTTACAATGAGCAGTTCTTC	CASTPSGPIYNEQFF
TRBV29-1	.	TRBJ2-3	.	TGCAGCGTTGACTCAGGATCCACAGATACGCAGTATTTT	CSVDSGSTDTQYF
TRBV19	.	TRBJ1-2	.	TGTGCCAGTAGTATTAGTCGCTACCTATATGGCTACACCTTC	CASSISRYLYGYTF
TRBV19	.	TRBJ1-2	TRBD1	TGTGCCAGTATCCCGGACAGGGGTAACTATGGCTACACCTTC	CASIPDRGNYGYTF
TRBV7-2	.	TRBJ2-5	.	TGTGCCAGCAGCTTGCAAACTAGTCACCAAGAGACCCAGTACTTC	CASSLQTSHQETQYF
TRBV5-6	.	TRBJ1-2	.	TGTGCCAGCAGCTTACCGGACAGTGGCTACACCTTC	CASSLPDSGYTF
TRBV3-1/TRBV3-2	.	TRBJ2-1	.	TGTGCCAGCAGCAAGACCCCCGGCCCGTACAGTAGTGGGAATGAGCAGTTCTTC	CASSKTPGPYSSGNEQFF
TRBV2	.	TRBJ2-7	TRBD1	TGTGCCAGCAGTGATAGAGGGGGCCTCTCCTACGAGCAGTACTTC	CASSDRGGLSYEQYF
TRBV14	once	TRBJ1-2	.	TGTGCCAGCAGCCAAGATCGTCTTCCCCTCGGGGGCTACACCTTC	CASSQDRLPLGGYTF
TRBV2	.	TRBJ1-6	TRBD1	TGTGCCAGCAGGCAGCTGGGGACAGCCTATTCACCCCTCCACTTT	CASRQLGTAYSPLHF
TRBV9	.	TRBJ2-2	TRBD2	TGTGCCAGCAGCTCAGTAGCGGGGAACACCGGGGAGCTGTTTTTT	CASSSVAGNTGELFF
TRBV3-1/TRBV3-2	.	TRBJ1-1	TRBD1	TGTGCCAGCCGACAGGGGAACACTGAAGCTTTCTTT	CASRQGNTEAFF
TRBV2	.	TRBJ1-1	TRBD1	TGTGCCAGCAGAGGACAGGGAAGAGGGACTGAAGCTTTCTTT	CASRGQGRGTEAFF
TRBV20-1	.	TRBJ1-1	.	TGCAGTGCTAGTAAGGGGGTGAACACTGAAGCTTTCTTT	CSASKGVNTEAFF
TRBV4-1	.	TRBJ2-7	TRBD2	TGCGCCAGCAGCCAAGGGAGGCTAGCGGGGGTCGAGCAGTACTTC	CASSQGRLAGVEQYF
TRBV5-1	.	TRBJ2-2	.	TGCGCCAGCAGCTTGGATGGAGGGGTAACCGGGGAGCTGTTTTTT	CASSLDGGVTGELFF
TRBV29-1	.	TRBJ1-2	.	TGCAGCGTTGAAGACCCTTCGAGTAATAACTATGGCTACACCTTC	CSVEDPSSNNYGYTF
TRBV5-8	.	TRBJ1-5	.	TGTGCCAGCAGCCCGTGGGGGTCCGGAGGAGGGAATCAGCCCCAGCATTTT	CASSPWGSGGGNQPQHF
TRBV28	.	TRBJ2-3	.	TGTGCCAGCAGTCCAAGTCGTCTGGGGGCTAGCACAGATACGCAGTATTTT	CASSPSRLGASTDTQYF
TRBV18	.	TRBJ2-7	TRBD1	TGTGCCAGCCGGGACAGTGGGATCTACGAGCAGTACTTC	CASRDSGIYEQYF
TRBV4-2	.	TRBJ1-4	.	TGTGCCAGCAGCCAAGAGCGGACTGCGAGAAGGGAAAAACTGTTTTTT	CASSQERTARREKLFF
TRBV3-1/TRBV3-2	.	TRBJ2-2	.	TGTGCCAGCAGCCAAGCTGGGGCGAACGGGGAGCTGTTTTTT	CASSQAGANGELFF
TRBV7-2	.	TRBJ2-5	.	TGTGCCAGCAGCTTAGCGGGGGGGCGAAAGACCCAGTACTTC	CASSLAGGRKTQYF
TRBV12-3/TRBV12-4	.	TRBJ1-1	.	TGTGCCAGCAGGGAATCAGCAGGGATGGCTTTCTTT	CASRESAGMAFF
TRBV19	.	TRBJ1-1	.	TGTGCCAGTAGTATTATGGGGGAGGTTTCCACTGAAGCTTTCTTT	CASSIMGEVSTEAFF
TRBV4-3	.	TRBJ1-1	.	TGCGCCAGCAGACCAGGGGATATGAACACTGAAGCTTTCTTT	CASRPGDMNTEAFF
TRBV5-6	.	TRBJ1-2	.	TGTGCCAGCAGCATAGCTTTTGGCTACACCTTC	CASSIAFGYTF
TRBV9	.	TRBJ1-2	TRBD1	TGTGCCAGCAGCGTAGATCCGAACAGGGGGACGTTTGGCTACACCTTC	CASSVDPNRGTFGYTF
TRBV29-1	once	TRBJ2-7	TRBD1	TGCAGCGTTGAGACAGGGTCCAACTCCTACGAGCAGTACTTC	CSVETGSNSYEQYF
TRBV18	.	TRBJ2-3	.	TGTGCCAGCTCACTCGTTCGCACAGATACGCAGTATTTT	CASSLVRTDTQYF
TRBV19	.	TRBJ1-1	TRBD1	TGTGCCAGTACTCCGGGACAGGCTACTGAAGCTTTCTTT	CASTPGQATEAFF
TRBV5-6	.	TRBJ2-5	TRBD2	TGTGCCAGCAGCCGGACTAGAGGGGAGACCCAGTACTTC	CASSRTRGETQYF
TRBV2	.	TRBJ1-2	.	TGTGCCAGCAGTGTCACAGGGTCGGTTTATGGCTACACCTTC	CASSVTGSVYGYTF
TRBV29-1	.	TRBJ1-2	.	TGCAGCGTTGATACTGGAGGTTACAGGGCTGATGGCTACACCTTC	CSVDTGGYRADGYTF
TRBV5-5	.	TRBJ1-1	TRBD1	TGTGCCAGCAGCTCCGACAGGGGATTGAGCACTGAAGCTTTCTTT	CASSSDRGLSTEAFF
TRBV7-6	.	TRBJ2-5	.	TGTGCCAGCAGCTCCCGGGACTCAGAGACCCAGTACTTC	CASSSRDSETQYF
TRBV12-3/TRBV12-4	.	TRBJ1-5	.	TGTGCCAGCAGTAATCTCCTCGGTCAGCCCCAGCATTTT	CASSNLLGQPQHF
TRBV12-3/TRBV12-4	.	TRBJ1-1	.	TGTGCCAGCAGTTTCGGGGGGGGGACTGAAGCTTTCTTT	CASSFGGGTEAFF